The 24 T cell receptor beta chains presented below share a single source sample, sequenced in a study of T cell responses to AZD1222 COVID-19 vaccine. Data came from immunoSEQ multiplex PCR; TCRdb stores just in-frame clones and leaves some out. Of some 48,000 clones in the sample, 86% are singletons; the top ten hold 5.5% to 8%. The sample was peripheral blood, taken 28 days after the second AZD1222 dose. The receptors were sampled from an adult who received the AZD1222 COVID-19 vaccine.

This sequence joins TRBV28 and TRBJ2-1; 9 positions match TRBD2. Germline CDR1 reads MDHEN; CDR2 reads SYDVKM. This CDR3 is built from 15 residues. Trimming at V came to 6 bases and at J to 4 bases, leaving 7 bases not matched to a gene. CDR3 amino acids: CASSPLAGVYNEQFF. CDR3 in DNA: TGTGCCAGCAGCCCCTTAGCGGGAGTTTACAATGAGCAGTTCTTC.

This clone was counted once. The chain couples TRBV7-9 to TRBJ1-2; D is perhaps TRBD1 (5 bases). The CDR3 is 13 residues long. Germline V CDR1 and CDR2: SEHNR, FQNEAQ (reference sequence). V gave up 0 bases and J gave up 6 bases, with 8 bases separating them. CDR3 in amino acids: CASSLARVDGYTF. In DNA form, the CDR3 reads TGTGCCAGCAGCTTAGCCAGGGTTGATGGCTACACCTTC.

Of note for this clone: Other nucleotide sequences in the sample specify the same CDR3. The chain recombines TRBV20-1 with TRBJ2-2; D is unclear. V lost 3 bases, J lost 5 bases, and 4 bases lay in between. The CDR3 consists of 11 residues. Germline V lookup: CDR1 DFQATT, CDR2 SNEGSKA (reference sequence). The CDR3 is CSARDTGELFF. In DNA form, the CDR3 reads TGCAGTGCTAGGGATACCGGGGAGCTGTTTTTT.

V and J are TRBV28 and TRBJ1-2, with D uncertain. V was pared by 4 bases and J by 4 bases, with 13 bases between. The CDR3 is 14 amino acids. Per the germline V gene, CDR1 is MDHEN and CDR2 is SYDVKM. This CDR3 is CASSYPGGSYGYTF. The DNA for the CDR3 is TGTGCCAGCAGTTACCCGGGAGGGAGCTATGGCTACACCTTC.

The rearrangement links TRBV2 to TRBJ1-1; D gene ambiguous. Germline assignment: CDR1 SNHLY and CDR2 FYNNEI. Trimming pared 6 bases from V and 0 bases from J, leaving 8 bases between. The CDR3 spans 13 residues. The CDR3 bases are TGTGCCAGCAGCGACGAGATGAACACTGAAGCTTTCTTT. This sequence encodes CASSDEMNTEAFF.

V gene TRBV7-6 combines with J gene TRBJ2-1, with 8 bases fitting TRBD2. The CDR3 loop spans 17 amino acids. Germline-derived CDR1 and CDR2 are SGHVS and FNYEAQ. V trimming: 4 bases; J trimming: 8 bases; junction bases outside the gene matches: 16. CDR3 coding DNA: TGTGCCAGCAGCTACGGAAATCTTGGCGGGAGGTTGGATGAGCAGTTCTTC. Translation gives CASSYGNLGGRLDEQFF.

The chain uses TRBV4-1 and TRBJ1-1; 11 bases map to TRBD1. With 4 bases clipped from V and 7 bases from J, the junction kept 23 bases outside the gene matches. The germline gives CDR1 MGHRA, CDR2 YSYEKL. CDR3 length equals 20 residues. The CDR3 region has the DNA TGCGCCAGCAGCCGTTATAGACGGACAGGGGGCCTGGCCTTAATTTTTGAAGCTTTCTTT. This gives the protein CASSRYRRTGGLALIFEAFF.

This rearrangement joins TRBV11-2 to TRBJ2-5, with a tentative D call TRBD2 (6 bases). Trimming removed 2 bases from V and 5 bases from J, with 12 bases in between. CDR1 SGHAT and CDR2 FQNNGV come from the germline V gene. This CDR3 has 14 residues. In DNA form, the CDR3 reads TGTGCCAGCAGCTTATGGGGCGGAGGGGAGACCCAGTACTTC. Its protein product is CASSLWGGGETQYF.

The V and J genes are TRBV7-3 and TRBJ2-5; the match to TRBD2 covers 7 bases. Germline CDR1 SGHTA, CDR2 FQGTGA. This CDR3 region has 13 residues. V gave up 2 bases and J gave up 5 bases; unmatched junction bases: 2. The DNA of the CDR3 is TGTGCCAGCAGCTTACTAGCGGACGAGACCCAGTACTTC. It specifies CASSLLADETQYF.

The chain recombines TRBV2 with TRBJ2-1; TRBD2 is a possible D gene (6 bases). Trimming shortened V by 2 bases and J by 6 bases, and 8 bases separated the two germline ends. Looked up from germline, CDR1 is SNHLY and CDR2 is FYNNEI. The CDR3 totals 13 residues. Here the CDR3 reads CASSEMGLNEQFF. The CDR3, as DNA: TGTGCCAGCAGTGAAATGGGACTCAATGAGCAGTTCTTC. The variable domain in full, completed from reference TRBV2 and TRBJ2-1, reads EPEVTQTPSHQVTQMGQEVILRCVPISNHLYFYWYRQILGQKVEFLVSFYNNEISEKSEIFDDQFSVERPDGSNFTLKIRSTKLEDSAMYFCASSEMGLNEQFFGPGTRLTVL.

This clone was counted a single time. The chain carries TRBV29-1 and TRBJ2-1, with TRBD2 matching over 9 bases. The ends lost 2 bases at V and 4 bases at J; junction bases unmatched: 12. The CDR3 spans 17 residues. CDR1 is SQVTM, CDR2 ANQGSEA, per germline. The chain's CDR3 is CSVEKAGGLFLYNEQFF. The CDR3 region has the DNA TGCAGCGTTGAAAAAGCGGGAGGCCTTTTTCTTTACAATGAGCAGTTCTTC.

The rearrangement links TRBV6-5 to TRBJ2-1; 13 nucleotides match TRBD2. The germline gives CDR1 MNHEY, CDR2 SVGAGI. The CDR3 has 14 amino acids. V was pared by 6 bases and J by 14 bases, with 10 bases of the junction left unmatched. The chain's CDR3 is CASRPRGLAGSEFF. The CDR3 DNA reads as TGTGCCAGCAGACCCAGGGGACTAGCGGGGTCGGAGTTCTTC.

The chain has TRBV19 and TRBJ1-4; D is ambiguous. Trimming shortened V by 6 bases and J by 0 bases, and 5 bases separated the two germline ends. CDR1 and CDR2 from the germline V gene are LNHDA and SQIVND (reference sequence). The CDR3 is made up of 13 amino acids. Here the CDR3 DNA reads TGTGCCAGTAGGCAGCCAACTAATGAAAAACTGTTTTTT. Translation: CASRQPTNEKLFF.

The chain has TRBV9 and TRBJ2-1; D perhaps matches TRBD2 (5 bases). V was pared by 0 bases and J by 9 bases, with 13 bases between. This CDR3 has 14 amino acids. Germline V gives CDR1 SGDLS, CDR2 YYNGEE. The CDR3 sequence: CASSVVEGSGEQFF. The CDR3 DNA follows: TGTGCCAGCAGCGTAGTGGAAGGGAGCGGTGAGCAGTTCTTC.

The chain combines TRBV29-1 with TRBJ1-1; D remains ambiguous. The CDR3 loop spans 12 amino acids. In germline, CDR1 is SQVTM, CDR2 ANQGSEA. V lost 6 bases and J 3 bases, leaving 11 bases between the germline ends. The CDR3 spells CSVQDAYTEAFF. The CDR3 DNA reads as TGCAGCGTCCAGGACGCATACACTGAAGCTTTCTTT.

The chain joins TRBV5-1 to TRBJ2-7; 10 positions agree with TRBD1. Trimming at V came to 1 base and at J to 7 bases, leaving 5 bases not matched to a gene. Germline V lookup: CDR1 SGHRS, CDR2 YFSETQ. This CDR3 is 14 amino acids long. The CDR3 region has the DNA TGCGCCAGCAGCTTGAGACAGGGGGCAAGTGAGCAGTACTTC. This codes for CASSLRQGASEQYF.

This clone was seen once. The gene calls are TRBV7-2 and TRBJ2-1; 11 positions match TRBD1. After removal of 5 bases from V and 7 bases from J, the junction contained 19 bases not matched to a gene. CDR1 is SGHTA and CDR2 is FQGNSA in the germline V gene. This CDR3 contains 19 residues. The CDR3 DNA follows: TGTGCCAGCAGCCCAGGGACAGGGGGAGGCGGGAGAACACGTAATGAGCAGTTCTTC. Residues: CASSPGTGGGGRTRNEQFF.

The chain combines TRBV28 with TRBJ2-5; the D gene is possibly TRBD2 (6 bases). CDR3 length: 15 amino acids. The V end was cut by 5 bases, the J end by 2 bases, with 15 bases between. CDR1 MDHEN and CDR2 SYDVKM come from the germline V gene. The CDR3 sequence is CASSPIREIQETQYF. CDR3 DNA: TGTGCCAGCAGTCCTATTCGGGAGATACAAGAGACCCAGTACTTC.

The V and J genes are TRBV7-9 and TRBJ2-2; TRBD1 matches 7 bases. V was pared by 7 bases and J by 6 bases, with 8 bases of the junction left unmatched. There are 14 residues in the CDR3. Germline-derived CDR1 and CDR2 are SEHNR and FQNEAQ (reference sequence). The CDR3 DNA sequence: TGTGCCAGCACCCACCGACAGGGTCCCGGGGAGCTGTTTTTT. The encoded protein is CASTHRQGPGELFF.

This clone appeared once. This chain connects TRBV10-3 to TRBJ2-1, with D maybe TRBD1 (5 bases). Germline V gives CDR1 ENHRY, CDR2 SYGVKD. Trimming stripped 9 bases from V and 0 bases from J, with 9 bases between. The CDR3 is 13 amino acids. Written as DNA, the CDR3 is TGTGCCATGGCGGACACCTCCTACAATGAGCAGTTCTTC. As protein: CAMADTSYNEQFF.

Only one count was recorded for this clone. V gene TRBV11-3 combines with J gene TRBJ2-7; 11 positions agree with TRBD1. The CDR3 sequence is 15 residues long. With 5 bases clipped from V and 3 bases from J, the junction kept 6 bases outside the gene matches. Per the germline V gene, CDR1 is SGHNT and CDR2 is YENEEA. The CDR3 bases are TGTGCCAGCAGCCCGGGGGGGACAGGGGGCTACGAGCAGTACTTC. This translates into CASSPGGTGGYEQYF. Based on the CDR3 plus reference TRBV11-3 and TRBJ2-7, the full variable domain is EAGVVQSPRYKIIEKKQPVAFWCNPISGHNTLYWYLQNLGQGPELLIRYENEEAVDDSQLPKDRFSAERLKGVDSTLKIQPAELGDSAVYLCASSPGGTGGYEQYFGPGTRLTVT.

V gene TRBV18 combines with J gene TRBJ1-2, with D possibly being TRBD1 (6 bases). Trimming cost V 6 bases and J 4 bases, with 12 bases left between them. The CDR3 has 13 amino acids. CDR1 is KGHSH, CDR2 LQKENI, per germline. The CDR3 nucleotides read TGTGCCAGCTCCCTGGACAGTACCTATGGCTACACCTTC. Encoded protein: CASSLDSTYGYTF. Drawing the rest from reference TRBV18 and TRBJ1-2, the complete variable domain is NAGVMQNPRHLVRRRGQEARLRCSPMKGHSHVYWYRQLPEEGLKFMVYLQKENIIDESGMPKERFSAEFPKEGPSILRIQQVVRGDSAAYFCASSLDSTYGYTFGSGTRLTVV.

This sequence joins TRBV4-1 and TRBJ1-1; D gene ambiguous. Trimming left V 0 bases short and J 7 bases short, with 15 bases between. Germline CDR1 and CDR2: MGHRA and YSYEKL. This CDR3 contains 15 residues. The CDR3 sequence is CASSQDGVNANEAFF. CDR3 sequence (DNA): TGCGCCAGCAGCCAAGATGGGGTTAATGCAAATGAAGCTTTCTTT.

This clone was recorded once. The CDR3 nucleotides read TGTGCCAGCAGCACAGATCCCCGGGACAGGGGGAATATAGGGGTAGGGAACTATGGCTACACCTTC. Amino acid sequence: CASSTDPRDRGNIGVGNYGYTF. The gene calls are TRBV21-1 and TRBJ1-2; the listed D gene, TRBD1, was not tested against the DNA. TRBV21-1 is tagged as a pseudogene. This CDR3 is built from 22 residues.